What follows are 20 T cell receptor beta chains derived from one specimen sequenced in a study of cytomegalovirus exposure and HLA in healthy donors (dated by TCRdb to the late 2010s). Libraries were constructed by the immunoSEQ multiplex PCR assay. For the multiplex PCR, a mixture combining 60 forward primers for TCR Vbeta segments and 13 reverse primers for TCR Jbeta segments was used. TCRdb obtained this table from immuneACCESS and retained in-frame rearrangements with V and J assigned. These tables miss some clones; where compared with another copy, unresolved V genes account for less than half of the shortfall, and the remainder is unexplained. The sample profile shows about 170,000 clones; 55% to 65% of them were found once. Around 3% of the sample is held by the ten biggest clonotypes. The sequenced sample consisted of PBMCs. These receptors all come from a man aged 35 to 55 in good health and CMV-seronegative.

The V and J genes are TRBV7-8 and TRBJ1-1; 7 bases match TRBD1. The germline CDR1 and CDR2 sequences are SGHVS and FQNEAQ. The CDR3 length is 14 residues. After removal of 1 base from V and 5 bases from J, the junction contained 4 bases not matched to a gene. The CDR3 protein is CASSLERGRTEAFF. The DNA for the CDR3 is TGTGCCAGCAGCTTAGAAAGGGGGCGGACTGAAGCTTTCTTT.

Here the CDR3 DNA reads TGTGCCAGCAGGAGGGGACTAGCGGCCACAGATACGCAGTATTTT. Amino acid sequence: CASRRGLAATDTQYF. The rearrangement uses TRBV5-6 and TRBJ2-3; 11 bases map to TRBD2. This CDR3 is built from 15 residues. Looked up from germline, CDR1 is SGHDT and CDR2 is YYEEEE. After removal of 5 bases from V and 2 bases from J, the junction contained 4 bases not matched to a gene.

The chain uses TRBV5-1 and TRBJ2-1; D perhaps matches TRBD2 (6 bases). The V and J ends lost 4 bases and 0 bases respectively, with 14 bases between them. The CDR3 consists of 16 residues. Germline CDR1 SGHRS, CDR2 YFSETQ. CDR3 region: CASSLGDSVSYNEQFF. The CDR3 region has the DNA TGCGCCAGCAGCCTCGGGGACTCCGTCTCCTACAATGAGCAGTTCTTC.

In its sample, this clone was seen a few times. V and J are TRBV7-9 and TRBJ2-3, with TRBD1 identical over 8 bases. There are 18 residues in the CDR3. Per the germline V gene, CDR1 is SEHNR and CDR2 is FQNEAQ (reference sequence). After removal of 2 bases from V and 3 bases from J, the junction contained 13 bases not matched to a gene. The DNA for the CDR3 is TGTGCCAGCAGCTTACCCCCGGACAGGGCATGGGGGACAGATACGCAGTATTTT. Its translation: CASSLPPDRAWGTDTQYF.

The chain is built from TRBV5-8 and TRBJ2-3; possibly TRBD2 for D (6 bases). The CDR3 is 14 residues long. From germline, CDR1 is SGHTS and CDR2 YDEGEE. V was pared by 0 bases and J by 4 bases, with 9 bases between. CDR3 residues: CASSLGLDPDTQYF. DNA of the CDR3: TGTGCCAGCAGCTTGGGACTAGATCCAGATACGCAGTATTTT.

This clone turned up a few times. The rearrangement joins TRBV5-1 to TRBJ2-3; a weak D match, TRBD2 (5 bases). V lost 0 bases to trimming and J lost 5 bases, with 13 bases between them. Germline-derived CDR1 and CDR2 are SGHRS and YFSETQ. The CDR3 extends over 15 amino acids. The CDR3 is CASSLAGSRGDTQYF. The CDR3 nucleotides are TGCGCCAGCAGCTTGGCGGGATCCCGGGGAGATACGCAGTATTTT.

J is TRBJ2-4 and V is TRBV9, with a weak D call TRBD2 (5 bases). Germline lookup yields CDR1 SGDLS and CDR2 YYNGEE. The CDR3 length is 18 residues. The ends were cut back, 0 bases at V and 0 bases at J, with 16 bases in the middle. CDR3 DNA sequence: TGTGCCAGCAGCGTAGAGGCACGGGGTAGTAGAGCCAAAAACATTCAGTACTTC. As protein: CASSVEARGSRAKNIQYF.

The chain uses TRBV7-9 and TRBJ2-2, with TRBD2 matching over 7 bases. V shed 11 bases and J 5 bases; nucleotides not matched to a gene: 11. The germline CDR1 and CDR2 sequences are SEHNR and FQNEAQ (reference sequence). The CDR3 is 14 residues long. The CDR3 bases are TGTGCCCTCCGGAGGCTAGCGGAAACCGGGGAGCTGTTTTTT. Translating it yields CALRRLAETGELFF.

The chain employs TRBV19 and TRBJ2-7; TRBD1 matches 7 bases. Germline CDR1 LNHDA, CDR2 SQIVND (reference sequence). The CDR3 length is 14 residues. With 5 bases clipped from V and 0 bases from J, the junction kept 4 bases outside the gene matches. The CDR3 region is CASSAQGNSYEQYF. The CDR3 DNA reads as TGTGCCAGTAGTGCACAGGGGAACTCCTACGAGCAGTACTTC.

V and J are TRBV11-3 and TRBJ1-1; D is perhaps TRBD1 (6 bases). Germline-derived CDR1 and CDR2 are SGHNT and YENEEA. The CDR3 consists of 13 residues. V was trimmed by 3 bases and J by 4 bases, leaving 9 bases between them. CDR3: CASSFSGATEAFF. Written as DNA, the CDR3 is TGTGCCAGCAGCTTTTCAGGGGCCACTGAAGCTTTCTTT.

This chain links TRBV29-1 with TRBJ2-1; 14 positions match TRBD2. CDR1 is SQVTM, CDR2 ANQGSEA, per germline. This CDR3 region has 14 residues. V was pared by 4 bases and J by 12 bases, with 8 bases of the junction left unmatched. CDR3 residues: CSVGGTSGRRGQFF. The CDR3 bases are TGCAGCGTTGGGGGGACTAGCGGGAGAAGGGGGCAGTTCTTC.

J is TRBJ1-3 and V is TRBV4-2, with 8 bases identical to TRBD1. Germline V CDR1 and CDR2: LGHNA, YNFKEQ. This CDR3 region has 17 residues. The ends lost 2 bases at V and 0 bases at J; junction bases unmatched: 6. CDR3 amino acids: CASSQPGQDFSGNTIYF. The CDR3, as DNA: TGTGCCAGCAGCCAACCGGGACAGGACTTCTCTGGAAACACCATATATTTT.

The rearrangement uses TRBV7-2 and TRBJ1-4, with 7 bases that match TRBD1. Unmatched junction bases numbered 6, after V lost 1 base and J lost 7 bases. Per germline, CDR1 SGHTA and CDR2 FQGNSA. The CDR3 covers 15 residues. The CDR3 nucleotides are TGTGCCAGCAGCTTAGAAGGGGGCGAGGGTGAAAAACTGTTTTTT. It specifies CASSLEGGEGEKLFF.

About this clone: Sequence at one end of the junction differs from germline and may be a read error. DNA of the CDR3: TGTGCCAGTAGTATGGGACAGGGGAAGGGCACCAATCGGCCCCAGCATTTT. Translated: CASSMGQGKGTNRPQHF. The chain uses TRBV19 and TRBJ1-5; 10 positions agree with TRBD1. Germline CDR1 LNHDA, CDR2 SQIVND (reference sequence). The CDR3 spans 17 residues.

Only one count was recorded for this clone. The CDR3 nucleotides are TGTGCCAGCAGCTTGGCTACAGGTATGGGATCCTACGAGCAGTACTTC. Its protein is CASSLATGMGSYEQYF. V usage is TRBV5-6 and J usage is TRBJ2-7; perhaps TRBD1 as D (5 bases). V gave up 0 bases and J gave up 1 base, with 14 bases separating them. Germline V gene data show CDR1 as SGHDT and CDR2 as YYEEEE. The CDR3 has 16 residues.

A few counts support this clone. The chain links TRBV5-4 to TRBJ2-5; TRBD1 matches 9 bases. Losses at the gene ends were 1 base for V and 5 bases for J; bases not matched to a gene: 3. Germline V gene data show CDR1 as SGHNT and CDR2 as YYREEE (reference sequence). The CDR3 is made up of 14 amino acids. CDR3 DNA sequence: TGTGCCAGCAGCTTGACAGGGGGCCGTGAGACCCAGTACTTC. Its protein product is CASSLTGGRETQYF.

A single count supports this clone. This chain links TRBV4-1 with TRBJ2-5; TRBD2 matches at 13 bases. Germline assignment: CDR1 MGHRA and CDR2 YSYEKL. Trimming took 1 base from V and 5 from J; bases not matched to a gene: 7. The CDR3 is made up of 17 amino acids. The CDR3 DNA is TGCGCCAGCAGCCAAGGACTAGCGGGAGGTGGTGGGGAGACCCAGTACTTC. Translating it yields CASSQGLAGGGGETQYF.

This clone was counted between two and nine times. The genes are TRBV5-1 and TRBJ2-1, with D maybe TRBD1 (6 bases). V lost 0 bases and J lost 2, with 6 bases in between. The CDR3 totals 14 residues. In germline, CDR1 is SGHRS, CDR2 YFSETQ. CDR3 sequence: CASSLEGAYNEQFF. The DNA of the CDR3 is TGCGCCAGCAGCTTGGAGGGGGCCTACAATGAGCAGTTCTTC. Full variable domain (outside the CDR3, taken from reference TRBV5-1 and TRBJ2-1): KAGVTQTPRYLIKTRGQQVTLSCSPISGHRSVSWYQQTPGQGLQFLFEYFSETQRNKGNFPGRFSGRQFSNSRSEMNVSTLELGDSALYLCASSLEGAYNEQFFGPGTRLTVL.

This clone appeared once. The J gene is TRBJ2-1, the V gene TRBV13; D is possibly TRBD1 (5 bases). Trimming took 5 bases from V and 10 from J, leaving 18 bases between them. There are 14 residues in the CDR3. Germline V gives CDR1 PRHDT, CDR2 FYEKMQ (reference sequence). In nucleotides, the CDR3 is TGTGCCAGCAGCGACAGACCTGGGGCGGTAGAGCAGTTCTTC. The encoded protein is CASSDRPGAVEQFF.

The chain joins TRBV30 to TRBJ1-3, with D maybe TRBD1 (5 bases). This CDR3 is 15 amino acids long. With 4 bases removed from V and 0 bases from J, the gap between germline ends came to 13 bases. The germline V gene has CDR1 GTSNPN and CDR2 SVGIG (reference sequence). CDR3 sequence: CAWKRDSFSGNTIYF. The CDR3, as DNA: TGTGCCTGGAAGCGCGACAGTTTCTCTGGAAACACCATATATTTT. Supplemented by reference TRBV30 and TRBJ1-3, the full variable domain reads SQTIHQWPATLVQPVGSPLSLECTVEGTSNPNLYWYRQAAGRGLQLLFYSVGIGQISSEVPQNLSASRPQDRQFILSSKKLLLSDSGFYLCAWKRDSFSGNTIYFGEGSWLTVV.